This T cell receptor beta chain was sequenced for a study of shared clonotypes between healthy human individuals. In the study overall: Each donor contributed plates that comprised three CD4 naive, three CD4 memory, two CD8 naive and one CD8 memory.

Of note for this clone: The antigen is not known.

It was CD45RO-negative cells, positively selected for CCR7, that made up naive CD8 cells, with terminally differentiated effector memory CD45RA+ cells excluded. There were no recent acute infections or vaccinations among the donors, who were healthy HIV-negative adults. Germline V gene data show CDR1 as LNHDA and CDR2 as SQIVND (reference sequence). V lost 7 bases, J lost 0 bases, and 9 bases stayed unmatched. CDR3 length: 18 amino acids. General study findings and limits: A generally larger estimated richness was seen in naive subsets than in memory subsets.

Each PCR replicate from the sorted subsets contained 150 to 250 ng DNA, which is tens of thousands of T cell genomes. Repertoires were generated with immunoSEQ multiplex PCR, while TCRdb's copy carries only in-frame clones and drops some. Of a few million clones listed, over 85% are singletons. The V call is TRBV19, the J call TRBJ2-1; 13 bases line up with TRBD2. Sequencing was performed on naive CD8+ T cells from PBMCs. The TCR originated in a young man in good health. Some clones in this sample may be carry-over from other donors' samples. CDR3 coding DNA: TGTGCCAGTATCGCGACTAGCGGGGGGCAAAGCTCCTACAATGAGCAGTTCTTC. Protein sequence: CASIATSGGQSSYNEQFF. The full variable domain, with the rest looked up from reference TRBV19 and TRBJ2-1, is DGGITQSPKYLFRKEGQNVTLSCEQNLNHDAMYWYRQDPGQGLRLIYYSQIVNDFQKGDIAEGYSVSREKKESFPLTVTSAQKNPTAFYLCASIATSGGQSSYNEQFFGPGTRLTVL.